The TCR beta chain under discussion was sequenced for a study of OX40 agonist ivuxolimab in advanced cancers. As for the study more broadly: The costimulatory receptor OX40 (CD134) was targeted by ivuxolimab, a fully human IgG2 agonistic monoclonal antibody. Intravenous ivuxolimab was administered to patients every 2 weeks at six dose levels: 0.01, 0.1, 0.3, 1.5, 3 and 10 mg/kg. Of the approximately 54 patients in dose escalation, about 20 had hepatocellular carcinoma, about 15 had melanoma, 9 had renal cell carcinoma and 9 had head and neck cancer. The dose-escalation cohort was roughly 80% male with a mean age of about 58 years, ranging from roughly 23 to 90. Prior anti-PD-1, anti-PD-L1 or anti-CTLA-4 therapy was permitted, and 40% to 50% of dose-escalation patients had received checkpoint inhibitors. Three dose-escalation patients achieved partial responses, one with hepatocellular carcinoma and two with cutaneous melanoma. The purpose of peripheral TCRbeta sequencing was to test whether ivuxolimab changed TCR sequence diversity and led to clonal T-cell expansion. The paper covers the monotherapy dose-escalation part of the phase I ivuxolimab trial, which included N ≈ 50 patients. Paper-wide results and their limitations: At doses from 0.1 to 3.0 mg/kg, clonal expansion was seen in both CD4+ and CD8+ blood T cells between baseline and week 6. Low levels of normalized T-cell clonal expansion were also seen in some patients who did not respond. Partial responders in the 0.1-3.0 mg/kg groups had among the lowest normalized peripheral clonal expansion, especially among CD8+ T cells. After ivuxolimab, CD8+ T cells had more expanded clones than CD4+ T cells on average. The antigen specificity of the clonally expanded peripheral T cells was not determined.

Genomic DNA was isolated from the sorted cells so that the TCRbeta CDR3 region could be sequenced. The immunoSEQ Assay was used to sequence the TCRbeta CDR3 regions. The immuneACCESS repertoire file appears here via TCRdb, limited to in-frame rearrangements. These files lack a portion of the clones; in checked studies, under half of the deficit traces to unresolved V genes, and the cause of the others is not known. The sample table lists fewer than 85,000 clones, 65% to 90% of them with a count of one. Clones ranked in the top ten supply 1.5% to 2.5% of the sample. The trial excluded patients who had a history of autoimmune disease or who were on systemic immunosuppression. Peripheral blood for TCR sequencing was collected from all dose cohorts at baseline, on cycle 4 day 1, and on cycle 7 day 1. The samples were taken from a phase I, first-in-human, multicenter, open-label dose-escalation trial of ivuxolimab. The trial enrolled adults with locally advanced or metastatic head and neck squamous cell, hepatocellular, melanoma or renal cell carcinoma. Before TCR sequencing, CD4+ T cells and CD8+ T cells from peripheral blood were sorted into separate populations.

As concerns this clone: Its cognate antigen has yet to be identified. It has no much larger one-base neighbor in the sample; base qualities were not kept.

Looking up the germline V gene yields CDR1 SGHRS and CDR2 YFSETQ. From the cysteine up to the phenylalanine, the CDR3 has a length of 15 residues. The sequence is cut down to CDR3 DNA, 45 bases in frame from base 1. Deletion took 0 bases off V and 0 bases off J, with a span of 8 bases between the germline ends. The sequence is built from TRBV5-1 and TRBJ2-3; the D gene remains uncertain. This clonotype was sampled from an adult with an advanced solid tumor such as melanoma, head and neck, liver or kidney cancer. This sample comprised CD4+ or CD8+ T cells sorted from blood, obtained in a trial of the OX40 agonist ivuxolimab. The nucleotide sequence reads TGCGCCAGCAGCTTGGACCAGCCTAGCACAGATACGCAGTATTTT. Its amino acids are CASSLDQPSTDTQYF.